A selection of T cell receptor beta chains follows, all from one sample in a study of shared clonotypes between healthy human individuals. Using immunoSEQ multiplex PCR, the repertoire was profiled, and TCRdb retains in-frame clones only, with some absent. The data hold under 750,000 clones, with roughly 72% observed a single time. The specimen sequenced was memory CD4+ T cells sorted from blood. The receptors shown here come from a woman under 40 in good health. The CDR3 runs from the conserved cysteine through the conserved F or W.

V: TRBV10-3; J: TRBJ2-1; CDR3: CAISEVHEQFF
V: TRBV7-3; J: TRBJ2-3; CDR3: CASSLLSLSTDTQYF
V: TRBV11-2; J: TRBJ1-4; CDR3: CASSLSGGVSKLFF
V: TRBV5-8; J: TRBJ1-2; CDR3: CASSPGRQYGYTF
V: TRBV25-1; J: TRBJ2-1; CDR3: CASSEDFSGRDEQFF
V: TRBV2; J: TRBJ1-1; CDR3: CASSLGTGVEAFF
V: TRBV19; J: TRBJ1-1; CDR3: CASNARNYEAFF
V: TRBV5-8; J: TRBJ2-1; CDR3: CASSLPPGATGGCFF
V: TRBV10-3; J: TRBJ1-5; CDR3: CAISESMLQPQHF
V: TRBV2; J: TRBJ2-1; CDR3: CASRKRAMGTSDNEQFF
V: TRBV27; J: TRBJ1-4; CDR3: CASSPVTGGSEKLFF
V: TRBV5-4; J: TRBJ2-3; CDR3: CASSFQGARGDTQYF
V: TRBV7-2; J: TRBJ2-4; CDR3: CASSPTVLAKNIQYF
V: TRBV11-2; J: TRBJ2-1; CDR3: CASTQLSGSGGGNEQFF
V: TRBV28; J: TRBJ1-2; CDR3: CASSFAPFGYTF
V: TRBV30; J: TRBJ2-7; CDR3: CAWRTFRSYEQYF
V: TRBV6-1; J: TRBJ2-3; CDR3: CASSATGPRTDTQYF
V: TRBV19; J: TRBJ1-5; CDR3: CASSILQYSNQPQHF
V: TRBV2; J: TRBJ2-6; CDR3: CASSGTGVSGANVLTF
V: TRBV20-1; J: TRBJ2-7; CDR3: CSAGPYEQYF
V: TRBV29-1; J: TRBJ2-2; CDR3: CSVLFGLGAAGELFF
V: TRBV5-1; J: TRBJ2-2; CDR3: CASSPIPPRGRDTGELFF
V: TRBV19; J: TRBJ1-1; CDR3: CASSIVGGARAEAFF
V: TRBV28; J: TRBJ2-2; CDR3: CASSFFRGTGELFF
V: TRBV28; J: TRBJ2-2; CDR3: CASLEGGRDGELFF
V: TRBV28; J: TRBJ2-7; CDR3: CASNDRDIIEQYF
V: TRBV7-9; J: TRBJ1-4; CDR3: CATSRQASTNEKLFF
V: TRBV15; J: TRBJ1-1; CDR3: CATSRGGGRDTEAFF
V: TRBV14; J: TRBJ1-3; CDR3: CASSQEFHSGNTIYF